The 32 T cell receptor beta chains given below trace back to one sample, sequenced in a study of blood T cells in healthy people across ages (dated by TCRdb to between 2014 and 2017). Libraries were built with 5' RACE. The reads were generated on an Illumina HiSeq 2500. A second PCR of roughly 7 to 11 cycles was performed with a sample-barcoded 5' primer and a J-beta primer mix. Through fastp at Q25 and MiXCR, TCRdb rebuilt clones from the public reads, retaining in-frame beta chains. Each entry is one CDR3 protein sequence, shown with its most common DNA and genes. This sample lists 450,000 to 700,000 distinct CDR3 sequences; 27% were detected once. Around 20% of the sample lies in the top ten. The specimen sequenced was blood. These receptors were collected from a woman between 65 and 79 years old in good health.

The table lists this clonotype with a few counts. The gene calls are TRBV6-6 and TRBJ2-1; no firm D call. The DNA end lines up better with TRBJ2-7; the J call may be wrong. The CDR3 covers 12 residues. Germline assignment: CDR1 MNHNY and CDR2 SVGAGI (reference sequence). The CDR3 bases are TGTGCCAGCCCCCTCACCTCCTACGAGCAGTACTTC. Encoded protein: CASPLTSYEQYF.

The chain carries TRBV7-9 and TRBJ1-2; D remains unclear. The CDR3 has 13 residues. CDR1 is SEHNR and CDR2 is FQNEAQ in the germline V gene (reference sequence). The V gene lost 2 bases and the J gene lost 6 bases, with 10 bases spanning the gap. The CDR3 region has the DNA TGTGCCAGCAGCTTAAGGGTCGGTGATGGCTACACCTTC. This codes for CASSLRVGDGYTF.

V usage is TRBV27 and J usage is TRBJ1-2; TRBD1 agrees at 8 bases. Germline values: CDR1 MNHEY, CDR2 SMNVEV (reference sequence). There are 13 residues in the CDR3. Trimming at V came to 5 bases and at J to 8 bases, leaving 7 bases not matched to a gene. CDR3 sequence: CASSPLQGGGYTF. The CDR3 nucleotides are TGTGCCAGCAGTCCGCTACAGGGGGGAGGCTACACCTTC.

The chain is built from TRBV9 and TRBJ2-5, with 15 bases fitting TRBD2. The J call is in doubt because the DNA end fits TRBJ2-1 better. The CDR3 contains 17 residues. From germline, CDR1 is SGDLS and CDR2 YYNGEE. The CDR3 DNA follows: TGTGCCAGCAGCGGGACTAGCGGGGGGGCCAGGTACAATGAGCAGTTCTTC. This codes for CASSGTSGGARYNEQFF.

The DNA of the CDR3 is TGCGCCAGCAGCTCACCCCTCGACAGCGCAGGGACCTACGAGCAGTACTTC. It codes for CASSSPLDSAGTYEQYF. This rearrangement joins TRBV5-1 to TRBJ2-7; D is possibly TRBD1 (5 bases). The CDR3 sequence is 17 residues long. V shed 3 bases and J shed 2 bases, with 21 bases lying between them. Germline loops: CDR1 SGHRS, CDR2 YFSETQ.

The CDR3 DNA sequence: TGCAGCGTGGGGACACTAGCGGGCGCTGAAAACATTCAGTACTTC. Its protein product is CSVGTLAGAENIQYF. This rearrangement joins TRBV29-1 to TRBJ2-4; TRBD2 agrees at 9 bases. There are 15 residues in the CDR3. Germline assignment: CDR1 SQVTM and CDR2 ANQGSEA. V lost 6 bases to trimming and J lost 5 bases; unmatched junction nucleotides: 11.

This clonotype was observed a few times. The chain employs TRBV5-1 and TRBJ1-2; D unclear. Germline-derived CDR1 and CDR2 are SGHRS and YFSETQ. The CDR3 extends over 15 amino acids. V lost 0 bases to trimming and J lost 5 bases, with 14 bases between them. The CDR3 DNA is TGCGCCAGCAGCTTGGCCGGGGAGGCTGAATATGGCTACACCTTC. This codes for CASSLAGEAEYGYTF.

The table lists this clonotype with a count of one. CDR3 sequence: CASRPTGSSGNTIYF. The CDR3 DNA sequence: TGTGCCAGCAGGCCAACAGGGAGCTCTGGAAACACCATATATTTT. The chain recombines TRBV6-2 or TRBV6-3 with TRBJ1-3; possibly TRBD1 for D (6 bases). Germline V gives CDR1 MNHEY, CDR2 SVGEGT. The CDR3 loop spans 15 amino acids. The ends were cut back, 6 bases at V and 0 bases at J, with 12 bases in the middle.

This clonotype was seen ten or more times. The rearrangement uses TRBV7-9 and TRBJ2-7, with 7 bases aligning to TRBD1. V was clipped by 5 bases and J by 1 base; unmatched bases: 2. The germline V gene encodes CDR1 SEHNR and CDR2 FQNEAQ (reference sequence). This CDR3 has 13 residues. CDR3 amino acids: CASSPTGSYEQYF. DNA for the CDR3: TGTGCCAGCAGCCCGACAGGGTCCTACGAGCAGTACTTC.

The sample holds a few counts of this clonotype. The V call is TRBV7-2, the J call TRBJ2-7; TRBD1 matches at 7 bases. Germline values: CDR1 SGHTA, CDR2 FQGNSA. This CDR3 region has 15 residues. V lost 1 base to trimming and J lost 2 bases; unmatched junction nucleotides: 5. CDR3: CASSLVGQVTYEQYF. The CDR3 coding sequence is TGTGCCAGCAGCTTAGTAGGACAGGTCACCTACGAGCAGTACTTC.

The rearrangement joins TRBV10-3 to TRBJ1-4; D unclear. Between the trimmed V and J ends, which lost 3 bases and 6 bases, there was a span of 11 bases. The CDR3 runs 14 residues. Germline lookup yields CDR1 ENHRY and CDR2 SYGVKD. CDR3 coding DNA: TGTGCCATCAGTGAAAACCGCGCGGATGAAAAACTGTTTTTT. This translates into CAISENRADEKLFF.

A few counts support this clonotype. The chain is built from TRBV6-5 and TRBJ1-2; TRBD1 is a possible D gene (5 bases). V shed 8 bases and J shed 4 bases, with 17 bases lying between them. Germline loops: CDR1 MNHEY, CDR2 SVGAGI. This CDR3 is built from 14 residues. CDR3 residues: CASGPSGLGYGYTF. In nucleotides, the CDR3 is TGTGCCAGCGGTCCATCGGGGCTTGGCTATGGCTACACCTTC.

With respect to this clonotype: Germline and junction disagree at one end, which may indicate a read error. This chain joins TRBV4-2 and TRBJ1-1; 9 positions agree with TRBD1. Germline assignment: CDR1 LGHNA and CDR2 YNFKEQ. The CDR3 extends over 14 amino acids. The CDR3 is CDSSRDRENTEAFF. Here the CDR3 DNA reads TGTGACAGCAGCCGGGACAGGGAGAACACTGAAGCTTTCTTT.

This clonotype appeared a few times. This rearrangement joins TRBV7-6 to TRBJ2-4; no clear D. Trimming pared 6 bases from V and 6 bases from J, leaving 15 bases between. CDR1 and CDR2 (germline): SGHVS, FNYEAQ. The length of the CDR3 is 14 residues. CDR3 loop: CASSQLTYRNIQYF. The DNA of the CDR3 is TGTGCCAGCAGTCAACTAACCTACAGAAACATTCAGTACTTC.

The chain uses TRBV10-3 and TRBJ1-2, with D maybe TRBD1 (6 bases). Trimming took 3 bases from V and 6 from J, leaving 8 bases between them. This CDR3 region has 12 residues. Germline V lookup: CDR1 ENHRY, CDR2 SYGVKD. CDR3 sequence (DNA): TGTGCCATCAGTGACAACAGGGATGGCTACACCTTC. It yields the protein CAISDNRDGYTF.

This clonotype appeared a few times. The CDR3 sequence is CSARAGTDYAPLHF. For the CDR3, the DNA is TGCAGTGCTAGGGCCGGGACCGACTATGCACCCCTCCACTTT. V is TRBV20-1 and J is TRBJ1-6, with a possible D match to TRBD1 (5 bases). The V end lost 3 bases, the J end lost 11 bases, and 17 bases lay between the germline ends. This CDR3 is 14 amino acids long. In germline, CDR1 is DFQATT, CDR2 SNEGSKA (reference sequence).

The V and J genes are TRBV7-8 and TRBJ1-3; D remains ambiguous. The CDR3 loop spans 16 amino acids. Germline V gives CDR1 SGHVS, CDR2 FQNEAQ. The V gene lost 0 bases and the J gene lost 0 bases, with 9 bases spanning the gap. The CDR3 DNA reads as TGTGCCAGCAGCTTAGCGGCTACGGACTCTGGAAACACCATATATTTT. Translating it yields CASSLAATDSGNTIYF.

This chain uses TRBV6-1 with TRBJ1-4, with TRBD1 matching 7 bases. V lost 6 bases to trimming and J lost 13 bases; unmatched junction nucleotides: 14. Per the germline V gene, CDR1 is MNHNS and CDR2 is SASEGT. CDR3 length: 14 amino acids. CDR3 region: CASSPGEKTGPLFF. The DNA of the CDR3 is TGTGCCAGCAGCCCCGGCGAAAAGACAGGGCCACTGTTTTTT.

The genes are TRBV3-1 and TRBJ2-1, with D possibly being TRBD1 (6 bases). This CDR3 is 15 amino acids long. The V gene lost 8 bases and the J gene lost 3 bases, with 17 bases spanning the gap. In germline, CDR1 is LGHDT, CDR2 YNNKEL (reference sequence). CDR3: CASSPMGADYNEQFF. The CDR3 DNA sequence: TGTGCCAGCTCACCAATGGGGGCAGACTACAATGAGCAGTTCTTC.

CDR3 loop: CASSSPVDTQYF. CDR3 sequence (DNA): TGCGCCAGCAGCTCCCCGGTGGATACGCAGTATTTT. The chain recombines TRBV5-1 with TRBJ2-3; D gene uncertain. Germline V gene sequence: CDR1 SGHRS, CDR2 YFSETQ. This CDR3 has 12 residues. Trimming removed 3 bases from V and 6 bases from J, with 8 bases in between. The full variable domain, rest sourced from reference TRBV5-1 and TRBJ2-3, is KAGVTQTPRYLIKTRGQQVTLSCSPISGHRSVSWYQQTPGQGLQFLFEYFSETQRNKGNFPGRFSGRQFSNSRSEMNVSTLELGDSALYLCASSSPVDTQYFGPGTRLTVL.

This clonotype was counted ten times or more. The DNA of the CDR3 is TGTGCCAGCAGCCGCACCGCAACAGAAAACTATGGCTACACCTTC. Its protein product is CASSRTATENYGYTF. J is TRBJ1-2 and V is TRBV6-2 or TRBV6-3; no definite D call. Germline assignment: CDR1 MNHEY and CDR2 SVGEGT. The CDR3 extends over 15 amino acids. The V and J ends lost 6 bases and 2 bases respectively, with 16 bases between them.

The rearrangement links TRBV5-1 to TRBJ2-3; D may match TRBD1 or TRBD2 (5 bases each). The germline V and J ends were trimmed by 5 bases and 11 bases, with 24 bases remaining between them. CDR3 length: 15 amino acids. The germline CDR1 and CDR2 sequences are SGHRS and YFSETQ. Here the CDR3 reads CASSTTGTQEIGQYF. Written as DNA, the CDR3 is TGCGCCAGCAGTACCACCGGGACCCAGGAGATTGGGCAGTATTTT. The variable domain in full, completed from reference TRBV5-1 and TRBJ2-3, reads KAGVTQTPRYLIKTRGQQVTLSCSPISGHRSVSWYQQTPGQGLQFLFEYFSETQRNKGNFPGRFSGRQFSNSRSEMNVSTLELGDSALYLCASSTTGTQEIGQYFGPGTRLTVL.

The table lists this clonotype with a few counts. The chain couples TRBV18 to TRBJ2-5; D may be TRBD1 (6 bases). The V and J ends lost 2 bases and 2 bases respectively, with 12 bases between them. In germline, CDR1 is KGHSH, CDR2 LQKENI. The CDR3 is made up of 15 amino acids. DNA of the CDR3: TGTGCCAGCTCACCAATCCGGACAGCTCAAGAGACCCAGTACTTC. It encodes CASSPIRTAQETQYF.

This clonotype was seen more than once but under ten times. In DNA, the CDR3 is TGCAGTGGGAGCACAACTAATGAAAAACTGTTTTTT. Translating gives CSGSTTNEKLFF. The chain employs TRBV20-1 and TRBJ1-4; no reliable D call. Germline CDR1 is DFQATT and CDR2 is SNEGSKA (reference sequence). The V and J ends lost 7 bases and 0 bases respectively, with 6 bases between them. The CDR3 is made up of 12 amino acids.

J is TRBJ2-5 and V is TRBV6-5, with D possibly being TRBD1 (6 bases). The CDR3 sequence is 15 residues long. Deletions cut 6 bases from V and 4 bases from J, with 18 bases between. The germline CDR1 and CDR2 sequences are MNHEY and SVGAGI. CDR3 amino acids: CASSNNYRVGETQYF. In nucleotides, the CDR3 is TGTGCCAGCAGCAATAATTACAGGGTAGGAGAGACCCAGTACTTC.

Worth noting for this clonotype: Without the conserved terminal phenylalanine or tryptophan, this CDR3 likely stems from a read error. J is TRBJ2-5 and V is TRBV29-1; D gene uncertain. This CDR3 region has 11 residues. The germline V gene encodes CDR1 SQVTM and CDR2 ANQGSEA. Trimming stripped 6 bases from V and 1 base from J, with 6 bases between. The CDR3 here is CSVNTQETQYL. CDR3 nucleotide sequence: TGCAGCGTCAATACCCAAGAGACCCAGTACCTC.

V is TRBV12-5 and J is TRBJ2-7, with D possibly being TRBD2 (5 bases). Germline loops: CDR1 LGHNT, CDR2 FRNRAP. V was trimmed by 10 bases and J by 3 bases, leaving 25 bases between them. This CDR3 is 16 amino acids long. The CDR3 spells CATGPHPSRNGYEQYF. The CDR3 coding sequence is TGTGCTACTGGACCCCACCCTAGCAGGAACGGCTACGAGCAGTACTTC.

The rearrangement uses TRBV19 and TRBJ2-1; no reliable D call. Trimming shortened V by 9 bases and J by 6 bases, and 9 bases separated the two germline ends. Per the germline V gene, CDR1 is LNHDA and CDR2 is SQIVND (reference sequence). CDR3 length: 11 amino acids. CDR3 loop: CARPGGNEQFF. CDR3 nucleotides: TGTGCCAGGCCGGGTGGCAATGAGCAGTTCTTC.

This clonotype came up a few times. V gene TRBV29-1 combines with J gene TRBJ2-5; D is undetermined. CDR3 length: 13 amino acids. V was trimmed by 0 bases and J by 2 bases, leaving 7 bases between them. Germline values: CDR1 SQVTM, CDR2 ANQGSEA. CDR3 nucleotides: TGCAGCGTTGAAGAACCGTCACAAGAGACCCAGTACTTC. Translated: CSVEEPSQETQYF.

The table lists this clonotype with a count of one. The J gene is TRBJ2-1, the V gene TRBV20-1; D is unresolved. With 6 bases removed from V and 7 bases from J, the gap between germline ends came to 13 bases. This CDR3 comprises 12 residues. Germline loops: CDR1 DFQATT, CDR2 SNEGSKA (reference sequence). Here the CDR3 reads CSAPETTNEQFF. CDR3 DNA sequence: TGCAGTGCCCCGGAAACTACTAATGAGCAGTTCTTC.

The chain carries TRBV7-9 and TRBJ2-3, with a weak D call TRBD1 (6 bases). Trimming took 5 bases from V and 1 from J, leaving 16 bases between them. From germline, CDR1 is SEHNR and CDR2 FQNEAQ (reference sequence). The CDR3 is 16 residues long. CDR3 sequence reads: CASSAGASFGTDTQYF. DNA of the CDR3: TGTGCCAGCAGCGCAGGGGCTAGTTTTGGCACAGATACGCAGTATTTT.

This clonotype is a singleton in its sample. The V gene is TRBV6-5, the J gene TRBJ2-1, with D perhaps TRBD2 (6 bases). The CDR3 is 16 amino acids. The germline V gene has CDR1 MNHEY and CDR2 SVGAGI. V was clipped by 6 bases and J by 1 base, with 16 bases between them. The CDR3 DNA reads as TGTGCCAGCAGACAGAGCGGAGGAGGGTCCTACAATGAGCAGTTCTTC. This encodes CASRQSGGGSYNEQFF.